Detailed here is one T cell receptor beta chain. The antigen is unknown. V lost 4 bases, J lost 9 bases, and 19 bases lay in between. Germline assignment: CDR1 KGHSH and CDR2 LQKENI. The CDR3 spans 16 residues. Sequenced by immunoSEQ multiplex PCR; TCRdb stores in-frame clones only, minus some. The repertoire consists of almost 95,000 clones, with around 84% occurring once and the leading ten covering about 4.5%. Second-dose timings of about 4 or about 12 weeks were pooled. The data were obtained in a study of T cell responses to AZD1222 COVID-19 vaccine. Study-level findings and limits: Unmutated regions of variants are reportedly targeted by nearly half of spike-specific TCRs. Only after the peak T cell response were repertoires sampled.

The chain links TRBV18 to TRBJ1-6; TRBD1 might be the D (5 bases). The source was peripheral blood, collected 28 days after the second AZD1222 dose. The TCR originated in an adult who received the AZD1222 COVID-19 vaccine. The CDR3 is CASSLGQSRFRSPLHF. In DNA, the CDR3 is TGTGCCAGCTCACTTGGACAATCTCGGTTTCGTTCACCCCTCCACTTT.